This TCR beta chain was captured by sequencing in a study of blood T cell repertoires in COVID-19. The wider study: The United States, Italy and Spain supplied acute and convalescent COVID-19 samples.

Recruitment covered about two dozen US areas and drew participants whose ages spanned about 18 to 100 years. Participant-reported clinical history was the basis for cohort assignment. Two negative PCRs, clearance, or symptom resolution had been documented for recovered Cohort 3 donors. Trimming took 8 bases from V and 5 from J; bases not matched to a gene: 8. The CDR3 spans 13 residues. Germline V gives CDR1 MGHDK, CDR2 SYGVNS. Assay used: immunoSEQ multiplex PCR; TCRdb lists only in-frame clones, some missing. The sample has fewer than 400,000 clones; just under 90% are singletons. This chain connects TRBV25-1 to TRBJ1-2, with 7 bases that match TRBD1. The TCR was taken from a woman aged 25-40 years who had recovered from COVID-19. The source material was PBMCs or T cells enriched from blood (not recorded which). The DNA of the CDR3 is TGTGCCAGCTCGGACAGGATTTTTTATGGCTACACCTTC. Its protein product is CASSDRIFYGYTF.